The 25 T cell receptor beta chains listed next were all sequenced from one sample in a study of prognosis after radiotherapy for stage I lung cancer. It was by two-round multiplex PCR that TCR beta CDR3 was amplified from genomic DNA. Specific primers for each TRBV and TRBJ gene were what first-round PCR used. TCRdb itself ran the multiplex PCR reads through MiXCR, one entry per CDR3 protein. The sample consists of roughly 13,000 distinct CDR3 sequences, around half of them appearing once. The sequencing here drew on PBMCs, taken before or after stereotactic body radiation therapy (not recorded which). These receptor sequences come from a donor aged 50 or older with non-small cell lung cancer.

Notes on this clonotype: Given a much more abundant clone one base away, this may be a read error. This rearrangement joins TRBV6-2 or TRBV6-3 to TRBJ2-4; 9 nucleotides line up with TRBD2. With 6 bases clipped from V and 7 bases from J, the junction kept 16 bases outside the gene matches. CDR3 size: 17 residues. From germline, CDR1 is MNHEY and CDR2 SVGEGT. The CDR3 region is CASSLEGGSGSSNIQYF. CDR3 nucleotides: TGTGCCAGCAGCCTCGAAGGTGGTAGCGGGAGCTCTAACATTCAGTACTTC.

About this clonotype: Compared with germline, one end of the junction differs, possibly owing to a read error. CDR3 protein: CASRPKDRVSSTLHF. The DNA of the CDR3 is TGTGCCAGCAGACCAAAGGACAGGGTCAGTTCAACCCTCCACTTT. The chain combines TRBV28 with TRBJ1-6; 8 bases agree with TRBD1. Germline V gene data show CDR1 as MDHEN and CDR2 as SYDVKM. The CDR3 covers 15 residues.

As to this clonotype: At one end, the junction sequence differs from germline, possibly due to a read error. The chain uses TRBV6-2 or TRBV6-3 and TRBJ1-5; TRBD1 might be the D (6 bases). CDR1 is MNHEY and CDR2 is SVGEGT in the germline V gene. This CDR3 spans 14 amino acids. The CDR3 nucleotides are TGTGCAAGCAGGGGAGGGAACAGAAATCAGCCCCAGCATTTT. This gives the protein CASRGGNRNQPQHF.

This clonotype came up many times. This sequence joins TRBV12-3 or TRBV12-4 and TRBJ2-1, with D maybe TRBD1 (6 bases). The CDR3 has 12 amino acids. Trimming stripped 4 bases from V and 7 bases from J, with 8 bases between. The CDR3 here is CASSSRGNEQFF. CDR3 DNA: TGTGCCAGCAGTTCTAGGGGGAATGAGCAGTTCTTC.

Details on this clonotype: A far larger clone lies a single base away; this is likely a read error. The V and J genes are TRBV6-5 and TRBJ2-1; TRBD2 matches at 7 bases. This CDR3 has 16 amino acids. Germline-derived CDR1 and CDR2 are MNHEY and SVGAGI. J was trimmed by 7 bases and V by 6 bases; bases with no gene match: 15. DNA for the CDR3: TGTGCCAGCAGGTTTAGAGGGAGGGTTAAGGGAAATGAGCAGTTCTTC. This gives the protein CASRFRGRVKGNEQFF.

The chain employs TRBV6-1 and TRBJ1-5; TRBD1 is a possible D gene (6 bases). Trimming shortened V by 3 bases and J by 5 bases, and 17 bases separated the two germline ends. The CDR3 has 16 amino acids. Germline V gene data show CDR1 as MNHNS and CDR2 as SASEGT. The CDR3 nucleotides are TGTGCCAGCAGTGACCAGGGGCCGATTTTGGATCAGCCCCAGCATTTT. Translated, it gives CASSDQGPILDQPQHF.

This clonotype was found many times. A much bigger clone sits one base away, suggesting this may be a read error. The CDR3 does not end in the conserved phenylalanine or tryptophan, so this is likely a read error. The chain links TRBV12-3 or TRBV12-4 to TRBJ2-7, with 10 bases matching TRBD2. The V segment lost 1 base and the J segment 6 bases; nucleotides outside the gene matches: 6. The CDR3 contains 15 residues. The CDR3 DNA reads TGTGCCAGCAGTTTAGGTCTAGCGGGAGCTCTCGAGCAGTACCTC. Translating gives CASSLGLAGALEQYL.

This clonotype has a count of ten or more. The genes are TRBV6-2 or TRBV6-3 and TRBJ2-1, with D hard to call. Germline CDR1 and CDR2: MNHEY and SVGEGT. This CDR3 is 15 amino acids long. Trimming left V 0 bases short and J 1 base short, with 7 bases between. The CDR3 DNA reads TGTGCCAGCAGTTACTCTAGAACTTCCTACAATGAGCAGTTCTTC. It encodes CASSYSRTSYNEQFF.

This clonotype appeared many times. V and J are TRBV7-8 and TRBJ2-2; D is unclear. The CDR3 is 15 residues long. Germline lookup yields CDR1 SGHVS and CDR2 FQNEAQ. V shed 3 bases and J shed 2 bases, with 10 bases lying between them. The CDR3 DNA is TGTGCCAGCAGCTTGGGCACCTTCAACACCGGGGAGCTGTTTTTT. Amino acids: CASSLGTFNTGELFF.

This clonotype was detected many times. The genes are TRBV20-1 and TRBJ2-5, with D maybe TRBD2 (6 bases). V lost 3 bases to trimming and J lost 5 bases, with 16 bases between them. CDR1 is DFQATT and CDR2 is SNEGSKA in the germline V gene (reference sequence). The CDR3 consists of 14 residues. This CDR3 is CSASTRERRETQYF. The CDR3 coding sequence is TGCAGTGCTAGTACCCGGGAGAGAAGGGAGACCCAGTACTTC.

This chain uses TRBV28 with TRBJ2-1; tentative D call: TRBD2 (5 bases). V was shortened by 5 bases and J by 4 bases, with 12 bases between the two germline ends. The CDR3 spans 14 residues. Germline loops: CDR1 MDHEN, CDR2 SYDVKM. CDR3 sequence: CASSPRGRYNEQFF. The CDR3 DNA reads as TGTGCCAGCAGTCCCCGCGGGCGTTACAATGAGCAGTTCTTC.

The CDR3, as DNA: TGTGCCAGCAGTTTTGGGTCTCCCGGTGCCAACGTCCTGACTTTC. The encoded protein is CASSFGSPGANVLTF. The chain couples TRBV28 to TRBJ2-6; D ambiguous. Germline V gene sequence: CDR1 MDHEN, CDR2 SYDVKM. The CDR3 length is 15 residues. The V gene lost 3 bases and the J gene lost 7 bases, with 13 bases spanning the gap.

This clonotype was detected many times. V gene TRBV6-2 or TRBV6-3 combines with J gene TRBJ2-5; 9 bases are a match to TRBD2. Trimming at V came to 6 bases and at J to 7 bases, leaving 12 bases not matched to a gene. The CDR3 runs 15 residues. Germline V gives CDR1 MNHEY, CDR2 SVGEGT. The CDR3 coding sequence is TGTGCCAGCAGAGTAGCGGGAGACTCCCCGGGGACCCAGTACTTC. Translation gives CASRVAGDSPGTQYF.

At least ten counts were recorded for this clonotype. The chain is built from TRBV5-1 and TRBJ2-5; D call uncertain. The V end lost 0 bases, the J end lost 5 bases, and 23 bases lay between the germline ends. The CDR3 consists of 18 residues. The V gene's germline CDR1 is SGHRS and CDR2 YFSETQ. The CDR3 DNA reads as TGCGCCAGCAGCTTGGCTGGCAGGTCCTCTAAAAACACGGAGACCCAGTACTTC. Protein sequence: CASSLAGRSSKNTETQYF.

The table lists this clonotype with a count of one. The junction departs from germline at one end; a sequencing error may be responsible. The chain has TRBV20-1 and TRBJ2-7; 9 nucleotides line up with TRBD1. CDR3 length equals 15 residues. CDR1 DFQATT and CDR2 SNEGSKA come from the germline V gene (reference sequence). The CDR3 is CIARYPGQGSLGQYF. The CDR3 nucleotides read TGCATTGCTAGATACCCGGGACAGGGATCCCTTGGGCAGTACTTC.

The chain employs TRBV20-1 and TRBJ2-2; TRBD2 matches 9 bases. V shed 5 bases, J shed 3 bases, and the junction held 4 bases outside the gene matches. Germline CDR1 reads DFQATT; CDR2 reads SNEGSKA (reference sequence). The CDR3 is 14 amino acids. The CDR3 region is CSARGGADTGELFF. CDR3 coding DNA: TGCAGTGCTCGCGGGGGGGCTGACACCGGGGAGCTGTTTTTT.

Concerning this clonotype: Possible read error: a much larger clone is one base away. The chain is built from TRBV5-4 and TRBJ2-1, with D uncertain. V lost 4 bases, J lost 4 bases, and 12 bases lay in between. The CDR3 is made up of 14 amino acids. Germline assignment: CDR1 SGHNT and CDR2 YYREEE (reference sequence). The CDR3 nucleotides are TGTGCCAGCAGCGCAGGTAGGATATACAATGAGCAGTTCTTC. Its translation: CASSAGRIYNEQFF. The whole variable domain, remainder taken from reference TRBV5-4 and TRBJ2-1, is ETGVTQSPTHLIKTRGQQVTLRCSSQSGHNTVSWYQQALGQGPQFIFQYYREEENGRGNFPPRFSGLQFPNYSSELNVNALELDDSALYLCASSAGRIYNEQFFGPGTRLTVL.

This clonotype was detected many times. This chain links TRBV10-3 with TRBJ2-7; the D gene is possibly TRBD1 (6 bases). This CDR3 comprises 16 residues. Germline assignment: CDR1 ENHRY and CDR2 SYGVKD. V lost 4 bases to trimming and J lost 3 bases, with 19 bases between them. CDR3 residues: CAISATGTLGNYEQYF. The CDR3 DNA sequence: TGTGCCATCAGTGCGACAGGCACACTAGGAAACTACGAGCAGTACTTC.

The chain couples TRBV7-2 to TRBJ2-7, with 7 bases aligning to TRBD2. V shed 3 bases and J 7 bases; nucleotides not matched to a gene: 9. Looked up from germline, CDR1 is SGHTA and CDR2 is FQGNSA. The CDR3 runs 14 residues. CDR3 protein: CASSFGGRGEEQYF. Written as DNA, the CDR3 is TGTGCCAGCAGCTTCGGCGGGAGAGGTGAAGAGCAGTACTTC.

This clonotype was observed many times. V is TRBV18 and J is TRBJ2-2; unclear D gene. Germline assignment: CDR1 KGHSH and CDR2 LQKENI. The CDR3 has 16 residues. Trimming removed 3 bases from V and 0 bases from J, with 11 bases in between. CDR3 coding DNA: TGTGCCAGCTCACCTTGGGCGGTAGCGAACACCGGGGAGCTGTTTTTT. This encodes CASSPWAVANTGELFF. Based on the CDR3 plus reference TRBV18 and TRBJ2-2, the full variable domain is NAGVMQNPRHLVRRRGQEARLRCSPMKGHSHVYWYRQLPEEGLKFMVYLQKENIIDESGMPKERFSAEFPKEGPSILRIQQVVRGDSAAYFCASSPWAVANTGELFFGEGSRLTVL.

This clonotype was seen once. The chain is built from TRBV6-2 or TRBV6-3 and TRBJ1-3, with TRBD1 matching 8 bases. V dropped 5 bases and J dropped 5; count of bases not matched to a gene: 5. CDR1 is MNHEY, CDR2 SVGEGT, per germline. This CDR3 spans 14 amino acids. DNA of the CDR3: TGTGCCAGCAGTACCCGGGACAGGCGAAACACCATATATTTT. Translation gives CASSTRDRRNTIYF.

The CDR3: CASSYDPLRWDNYEQYF. In DNA, the CDR3 is TGTGCCAGCAGCTACGACCCGCTTCGCTGGGACAACTATGAGCAGTACTTC. V and J are TRBV7-8 and TRBJ2-7, with D possibly being TRBD1 (6 bases). The CDR3 spans 17 residues. The V gene's germline CDR1 is SGHVS and CDR2 FQNEAQ. The V end lost 4 bases, the J end lost 7 bases, and 26 bases lay between the germline ends.

Points on this clonotype: With only one base between it and a far larger clone, this is likely a read error. This chain connects TRBV7-9 to TRBJ2-1, with TRBD1 matching 7 bases. This CDR3 contains 16 residues. Germline V gene lookup returns CDR1 SEHNR and CDR2 FQNEAQ (reference sequence). DNA of the CDR3: TGTGACAGCAGCGCTAGACGGGGACAGATCTACAATGAGCAGTTCTTC. Translated: CDSSARRGQIYNEQFF. The full variable domain, rest sourced from reference TRBV7-9 and TRBJ2-1, is DTGVSQNPRHKITKRGQNVTFRCDPISEHNRLYWYRQTLGQGPEFLTYFQNEAQLEKSRLLSDRFSAERPKGSFSTLEIQRTEQGDSAMYLCDSSARRGQIYNEQFFGPGTRLTVL.

This chain links TRBV15 with TRBJ2-7; D unclear. V lost 5 bases and J lost 0, with 14 bases in between. The CDR3 runs 15 residues. CDR1 is LNHNV, CDR2 YYDKDF, per germline (reference sequence). CDR3 DNA sequence: TGTGCCACCAGCGCCGAAAGGGCGGTCTCCTACGAGCAGTACTTC. Translation gives CATSAERAVSYEQYF.

The chain links TRBV7-3 to TRBJ2-5; the D gene is possibly TRBD2 (6 bases). The CDR3 has 15 residues. Germline V gene data show CDR1 as SGHTA and CDR2 as FQGTGA. The V end lost 2 bases, the J end lost 5 bases, and 15 bases lay between the germline ends. Here the CDR3 reads CASSLGSGGRETQYF. Here the CDR3 DNA reads TGTGCCAGCAGCTTAGGGAGCGGAGGGCGGGAGACCCAGTACTTC. The full variable domain, rest sourced from reference TRBV7-3 and TRBJ2-5, is GAGVSQTPSNKVTEKGKYVELRCDPISGHTALYWYRQSLGQGPEFLIYFQGTGAADDSGLPNDRFFAVRPEGSVSTLKIQRTERGDSAVYLCASSLGSGGRETQYFGPGTRLLVL.